These 11 T cell receptor beta chains share one sample of origin, sequenced in a study of metastatic and nonmetastatic thyroid tumors. TCRdb called clones again from the PCR reads with MiXCR. The sample holds some 17,000 clones, around 30% seen once. Nobody among the patients had been given any treatment before thyroid surgery. Sequenced: tumor tissue. The receptors were gathered from a female donor with papillary thyroid cancer or a benign thyroid nodule (not recorded which). Some clones in this sample may be carry-over from other donors' samples.

This clone was found a few times. A much larger clone differs by one base, so this may be a read error. No conserved phenylalanine or tryptophan ends this CDR3, so it is likely a read error. The CDR3 loop is CASSRKQDRVNYGYTS. As DNA, the CDR3 is TGTGCCAGCTCACGGAAACAGGACAGAGTTAACTATGGCTACACCTCC. V usage is TRBV18 and J usage is TRBJ1-2, with D possibly being TRBD1 (6 bases). The CDR3 has 16 amino acids. The V end was cut by 4 bases, the J end by 1 base, with 16 bases between. Germline values: CDR1 KGHSH, CDR2 LQKENI.

V is TRBV6-2 or TRBV6-3 and J is TRBJ2-3, with 8 bases fitting TRBD2. After removal of 6 bases from V and 5 bases from J, the junction contained 13 bases not matched to a gene. Per germline, CDR1 MNHEY and CDR2 SVGEGT. The CDR3 is 16 residues long. The CDR3 is CASSPHLPGGQDTQYF. DNA of the CDR3: TGTGCCAGCAGCCCCCACCTGCCGGGGGGGCAAGATACGCAGTATTTT.

This clone was counted between two and nine times. V gene TRBV11-2 combines with J gene TRBJ2-7, with 9 bases identical to TRBD1. The CDR3 contains 16 residues. Germline trimming cut 5 bases from V and 4 bases from J; bases unmatched to any gene: 12. In germline, CDR1 is SGHAT, CDR2 FQNNGV. Here the CDR3 reads CASSNLRQGQGYEQYF. The DNA for the CDR3 is TGTGCCAGCAGCAATCTTCGACAGGGACAGGGTTACGAGCAGTACTTC. Full variable domain (missing parts from reference TRBV11-2 and TRBJ2-7): EAGVAQSPRYKIIEKRQSVAFWCNPISGHATLYWYQQILGQGPKLLIQFQNNGVVDDSQLPKDRFSAERLKGVDSTLKIQPAKLEDSAVYLCASSNLRQGQGYEQYFGPGTRLTVT.

This clone came up many times. The DNA for the CDR3 is TGTGCCAGCAGCCCCCAGGGGGCGCATGGGGAGCTGTTTTTT. Translated, it gives CASSPQGAHGELFF. This sequence joins TRBV7-3 and TRBJ2-2; 8 bases fit TRBD1. Germline assignment: CDR1 SGHTA and CDR2 FQGTGA. There are 14 residues in the CDR3. The J segment lost 8 bases and the V segment lost 5 bases, leaving 7 bases of the junction unmatched. The full variable domain, rest sourced from reference TRBV7-3 and TRBJ2-2, is GAGVSQTPSNKVTEKGKYVELRCDPISGHTALYWYRQSLGQGPEFLIYFQGTGAADDSGLPNDRFFAVRPEGSVSTLKIQRTERGDSAVYLCASSPQGAHGELFFGEGSRLTVL.

This clone has a handful of counts. This chain uses TRBV15 with TRBJ1-5, with D hard to call. V lost 1 base, J lost 4 bases, and 5 bases lay in between. The CDR3 is made up of 13 amino acids. Germline values: CDR1 LNHNV, CDR2 YYDKDF (reference sequence). The CDR3 sequence is CATSRGTNQPQHF. The CDR3 region has the DNA TGTGCCACCAGCAGAGGCACGAATCAGCCCCAGCATTTT.

This clone was found many times. V is TRBV7-9 and J is TRBJ2-7, with D possibly TRBD1 on 6 matching bases. Trimming pared 5 bases from V and 2 bases from J, leaving 13 bases between. There are 14 residues in the CDR3. Per germline, CDR1 SEHNR and CDR2 FQNEAQ (reference sequence). The CDR3 DNA reads as TGTGCCAGCAGCCCAGGGGACCGAGCCTACGAGCAGTACTTC. Amino acids: CASSPGDRAYEQYF.

The rearrangement joins TRBV6-1 to TRBJ1-2; TRBD1 aligns across 7 bases. This CDR3 has 15 residues. Germline values: CDR1 MNHNS, CDR2 SASEGT. V shed 6 bases and J 8 bases; nucleotides not matched to a gene: 15. The CDR3 protein is CASRDRRSYMEGYTF. For the CDR3, the DNA is TGTGCCAGCAGGGACAGGAGATCCTACATGGAGGGCTACACCTTC.

This clone was detected a few times. The chain uses TRBV6-2 or TRBV6-3 and TRBJ1-2; 7 positions match TRBD1. J gave up 0 bases and V 4 bases, and 8 bases lay outside the gene matches. The CDR3 extends over 16 amino acids. Germline CDR1 is MNHEY and CDR2 is SVGEGT. In DNA, the CDR3 is TGTGCCAGCAGTTCTGGACAGGACCGTTCTAACTATGGCTACACCTTC. Protein product: CASSSGQDRSNYGYTF.

The chain has TRBV20-1 and TRBJ1-1; no definite D call. Germline V gives CDR1 DFQATT, CDR2 SNEGSKA (reference sequence). The CDR3 totals 14 residues. V lost 2 bases, J lost 3 bases, and 13 bases lay in between. CDR3 bases: TGCAGTGCTAGATCACGGGCCGGGCACACTGAAGCTTTCTTT. As protein: CSARSRAGHTEAFF.

This clone has ten or more counts. A much larger clone is a single base away; this may be a read error. The rearrangement uses TRBV6-1 and TRBJ1-3; unclear D gene. The CDR3 contains 16 residues. CDR1 is MNHNS and CDR2 is SASEGT in the germline V gene. The CDR3 region has the DNA TGTGCCAGCAGCCCCCACCTGCCCGGATCTGGAAACGCCATATATTTT. Protein sequence: CASSPHLPGSGNAIYF.

The chain combines TRBV9 with TRBJ2-2, with D tentatively TRBD1 (6 bases). The CDR3 covers 15 residues. V lost 3 bases to trimming and J lost 2 bases, with 11 bases between them. Looked up from germline, CDR1 is SGDLS and CDR2 is YYNGEE. DNA of the CDR3: TGTGCCAGCAGCGCCGGACAGCCCAACACCGGGGAGCTGTTTTTT. Its protein is CASSAGQPNTGELFF.